The 7 T cell receptor beta chains below all came from one sample that was sequenced in a study of shared clonotypes between healthy human individuals (TCRdb year 2020). Library preparation employed the immunoSEQ multiplex PCR assay. In TCRdb, the immuneACCESS table is reduced to in-frame sequences with V and J assigned. These tables do not hold every clone; where another copy was compared, an unresolved V gene accounts for under half, and the others remain unexplained. Present in this sample are hundreds of thousands of clones, 55% to 85% of which were seen just once. Roughly 2% of the sample is held by the ten biggest clonotypes. Sequencing input: memory CD4+ T cells sorted from blood. The sample's cell subset or site label is to be understood as: CD45RA-negative fraction. These receptors all stem from a woman in her twenties or thirties in good health.

J is TRBJ2-1 and V is TRBV5-1, with TRBD2 matching over 7 bases. Germline CDR1 is SGHRS and CDR2 is YFSETQ. CDR3 size: 15 residues. V lost 6 bases and J lost 6; bases outside the gene matches: 12. The CDR3 DNA reads as TGCGCCAGCACACCGTCGACGGGAGGTACCAATGAGCAGTTCTTC. Its protein product is CASTPSTGGTNEQFF.

The chain uses TRBV7-6 and TRBJ2-2; possibly TRBD2 for D (7 bases). The germline V gene encodes CDR1 SGHVS and CDR2 FNYEAQ. The CDR3 length is 15 residues. V gave up 5 bases and J gave up 5 bases, with 15 bases separating them. CDR3 nucleotide sequence: TGTGCCAGCAGCCCCCCGAGGGGGGGTACCGGGGAGCTGTTTTTT. Residues: CASSPPRGGTGELFF.

This chain links TRBV4-2 with TRBJ2-3; weak D call: TRBD1 (6 bases). The V gene's germline CDR1 is LGHNA and CDR2 YNFKEQ. Trimming took 4 bases from V and 4 from J, leaving 15 bases between them. This CDR3 has 15 residues. The CDR3 DNA reads as TGTGCCAGCAGCCTCGGTGAGGGGGACGCAGATACGCAGTATTTT. Residues: CASSLGEGDADTQYF.

V usage is TRBV11-1 and J usage is TRBJ1-1, with D maybe TRBD1 (6 bases). The CDR3 runs 12 residues. CDR1 SGHAT and CDR2 FQDESV come from the germline V gene (reference sequence). The V and J ends lost 5 bases and 6 bases respectively, with 10 bases between them. The chain's CDR3 is CASSQNRAEAFF. In nucleotides, the CDR3 is TGTGCCAGCAGCCAAAACAGGGCTGAAGCTTTCTTT.

DNA of the CDR3: TGTGCCAGTAGTGCGGGACAGGGCCTCAATCAGCCCCAGCATTTT. Its translation: CASSAGQGLNQPQHF. V usage is TRBV19 and J usage is TRBJ1-5, with 9 bases fitting TRBD1. CDR1 is LNHDA and CDR2 is SQIVND in the germline V gene (reference sequence). The CDR3 contains 15 residues. V dropped 5 bases and J dropped 3; count of bases not matched to a gene: 5.

This clone was recorded many times. The chain uses TRBV7-2 and TRBJ1-2; the D is unclear. This CDR3 has 12 residues. Trimming stripped 5 bases from V and 7 bases from J, with 11 bases between. Germline V gives CDR1 SGHTA, CDR2 FQGNSA. CDR3 nucleotide sequence: TGTGCCAGCAGCCTTAACCCGACTGGCTACACCTTC. The encoded protein is CASSLNPTGYTF.

CDR3 nucleotides: TGTGCCAGCAGCAAAGGCGGTGGCTACACCTTC. Encoded protein: CASSKGGGYTF. The rearrangement joins TRBV6-1 to TRBJ1-2; no reliable D call. Per the germline V gene, CDR1 is MNHNS and CDR2 is SASEGT. The CDR3 length is 11 residues. V gave up 6 bases and J gave up 7 bases, with 9 bases separating them.